This T cell receptor beta chain was captured by sequencing in a study of shared clonotypes between healthy human individuals (dated by TCRdb to about 2020). With respect to the entire study: The cohort comprised two women and a few men aged 18 to 49 years. Per donor, three plates each were used for CD4 naive and CD4 memory, two for CD8 naive, and one for CD8 memory. Blood TCR repertoires of roughly 5 healthy adults were deeply sequenced to estimate repertoire size and the extent of clonotype sharing between individuals. To increase sequencing depth and limit assay-specific biases, TCR repertoire library preparation and sequencing were carried out by different laboratories using diverse techniques. Leukapheresis yielded between about 0.85 and 10 billion PBMCs per donor. Overall study outcomes, separate from this receptor: Sampling was restricted to blood, and TCR repertoires in tissues likely differ from the TCR repertoires found in blood. Compared with non-shared clonotypes, clonotypes shared by all four sorted-subset donors had higher generation probabilities. The small number of donors limited the genetic and exposure-history diversity represented. Rarefaction of sorted-subset datasets indicated incomplete sequencing despite the large sequencing depth. Sharing across four donors was observed for about 4.8% of naive CD4, over 3% of naive CD8, 2% to 2.5% of memory CD4, and about 0.4% of memory CD8 clonotypes. Pairwise subsampling indicated that sequencing depth was expected to affect the degree of clonotype sharing among donors. Naive subsets generally had larger estimated clonotype richness than memory subsets.

About this clone: Its target antigen remains unknown. Base-call qualities are not available, and no considerably larger clone is one nucleotide away.

TCR CDR3 regions were amplified from genomic DNA by multiplex PCR using the deep immunoSEQ assay. For each cell subset, the extracted genomic DNA was distributed evenly across all wells of several immunoSEQ 96-well plates, and each plate served as one replicate. Each replicate PCR for sorted subsets received about 220 ng genomic DNA, equal to about 30,000 T cell genomes. The purified libraries were quantified using a Qubit 3.0 fluorometer, sized with a Bioanalyzer 2100, and then quantified again using the KAPA Library Quantification kit. Every immunoSEQ 96-well plate was sequenced on a dedicated single-read 150-cycle Illumina NextSeq 550 flow cell. The published analysis was carried out like this. The immunoSEQ output contained only junctional sequences without quality scores, so filtering could not match that applied to full-length reads. To assign V/J genes and CDR3, sequences were annotated using PyIR, a Python wrapper for IgBLAST v1.9, with IMGT germline references. Reads were filtered out if the reads had weak V/J assignments (E-value above 1e-6), no CDR3, stop codons, out-of-frame junctions, or ambiguous translated residues. A V3J clonotype was defined by an identical inferred V gene, J gene, and CDR3 amino acid sequence. To compute the percentage overlap between repertoires, the number of shared unique clonotypes was divided by the size of the smaller repertoire. Repertoire richness was assessed with RTK rarefaction, the Chao1 estimator, and Recon v2.1 estimates of unobserved clonotypes. OLGA was used to compute generation probabilities for all TCRbeta clonotypes that the gDNA method yielded from a handful of donors. This immuneACCESS table, as held by TCRdb, lists in-frame sequences with V and J called but not all clones. Of the missing ones, under half trace to an unresolved V gene in checked studies; the others have no known cause. V and J calls and clone size follow that table, whereas D and trimming were derived from the DNA. For this sample there are over 2 million clones; 85% to 95% appear just once. The top ten clonotypes cover around 0.13% of the sample.

Donors were healthy HIV-negative adults with no recently reported acute infections or vaccinations. Only Caucasian adults living in Nashville, Tennessee, USA were represented among the donors. CD4+ T cells were enriched through magnetic negative selection, after which naive cells were positively selected on CD45RA and the remaining negative fraction served as the memory subset. After blood collection by leukapheresis, PBMCs were isolated using Ficoll-Histopaque density gradient centrifugation and then cryopreserved in the vapor phase of liquid nitrogen. Analytical flow cytometry was used to check the purity and quantity of every magnetically sorted T cell population. Genomic DNA was isolated from each sorted fraction and quantified by UV absorbance on a Nanodrop 2000c. The TCR sequence derives from a man in his late teens or twenties in good health. Specimen: naive CD4+ T cells sorted from blood. The cell subset or site label here, explained by the study, means: CD45RA+ positively selected.

The DNA sequence is as follows: TGTGCCAGCAGCCAAGTCCGACAGGGGGTCCACGAGCAGTACTTC. It specifies CASSQVRQGVHEQYF. This chain joins TRBV4-2 to TRBJ2-7, with 9 central nucleotides matching TRBD1. The CDR3 runs 15 residues from the cysteine to the phenylalanine. Left in the record is the CDR3 DNA by itself, 45 bases read in frame from the first base. V is trimmed back by 1 base and J by 5 bases, and the junction contains 6 bases that no gene match accounts for. CDR1 is given as LGHNA and CDR2 as YNFKEQ, both from the germline V gene.